This T cell receptor beta chain was obtained from a study of T cell repertoires in cytomegalovirus infection (dated by TCRdb to about 2019). With regard to the full study: Donor HLA type was relevant to the analysis, as public TCR beta signatures indicated carriage of CMV infection together with the matching HLA type. On the study overall, not on this receptor specifically: In both this cohort and an independent roughly 400-donor cohort, the cumulative frequency of public TCR beta family members distinguished carriers of CMV infection plus the relevant HLA type. The ex vivo response was dominated by HLA-C-restricted CMV-specific TCR beta clonotypes, which also provided the single most frequent clonotype in two of eight donors.

As to this clonotype: It lacks a known antigen. Per-base qualities were not stored, and no clone one base away is much larger.

Sequencer: Illumina HiSeq 1500. The public reads were run again by TCRdb, first through fastp at Q25 and then through MiXCR, and only productive beta chains were kept. For every CDR3 protein sequence, its rows merge into one entry that carries the most common genes and DNA. Counted in this sample were 300,000 to 400,000 distinct CDR3 sequences; approximately 18% of them appeared once. The ten top clones hold under 9% of the sample. The TCR sequence derives from a human donor in good health (CMV status not recorded). Some clones in this sample may be carry-over from other donors' samples. The sample was PBMCs.

The nucleotide sequence reads TGTGCCAGCAGTCAAGGGGGTTACACAGATACGCAGTATTTT. It codes for CASSQGGYTDTQYF. This chain joins TRBV6-6 to TRBJ2-3; the D gene is perhaps TRBD1, from 6 matching bases. The V and J ends are trimmed by 5 bases and 2 bases, leaving 11 bases between them. The germline V gene (reference sequence) gives CDR1 as MNHNY and CDR2 as SVGAGI. The CDR3 spans 14 residues, from the cysteine through the phenylalanine. Here the CDR3 DNA is all that survives: 42 bases in frame from base 1.